This T cell receptor beta chain is drawn from a study of CD8 T cells in Susac syndrome. Overall study: Intravenous immunoglobulin alone or corticosteroids were being given to patients with Susac syndrome at blood draw, unless they were therapy-naive.

When the RNA was reverse transcribed, random hexamers were used with an input of roughly 0.5 to 1 ug. A multiplex approach, immunoSEQ multiplex PCR, amplified TCR beta CDR3 across 54 Vbeta and 13 Jbeta. Via MiXCR, TCRdb re-called the immunoSEQ multiplex PCR reads, giving one row per CDR3 protein. The table records under 200,000 distinct CDR3 sequences, more than 90% of them present only once. All included Susac syndrome patients satisfied recently defined diagnostic criteria for definite or probable disease. TEMRA cells were FACS-enriched, and CD8+ and CD4+ T cells were isolated negatively. The receptor was derived from a human donor with Susac syndrome. Source material: CD4+ T cells from PBMCs.

CDR3 sequence (DNA): TGTGCCAGCAGCGTAGATGGGACCCGGGGCCTCAATGAGCAGTTCTTC. It yields the protein CASSVDGTRGLNEQFF. J is TRBJ2-1 and V is TRBV9, with D perhaps matching TRBD1 or TRBD2 (5 bases each). Germline CDR1 is SGDLS and CDR2 is YYNGEE. The CDR3 sequence is 16 residues long. With 0 bases removed from V and 6 bases from J, the gap between germline ends came to 16 bases.